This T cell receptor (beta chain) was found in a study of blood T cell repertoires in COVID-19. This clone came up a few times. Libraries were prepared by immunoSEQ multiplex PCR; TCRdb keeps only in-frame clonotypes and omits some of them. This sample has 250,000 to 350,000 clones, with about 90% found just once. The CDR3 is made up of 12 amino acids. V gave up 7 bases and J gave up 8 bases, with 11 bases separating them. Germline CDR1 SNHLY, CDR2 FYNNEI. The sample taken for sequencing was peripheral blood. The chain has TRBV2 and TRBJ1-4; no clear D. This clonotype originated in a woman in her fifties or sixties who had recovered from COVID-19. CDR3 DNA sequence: TGTGCCAGCACGAGGGAAGGGGAAAAACTGTTTTTT. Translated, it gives CASTREGEKLFF.